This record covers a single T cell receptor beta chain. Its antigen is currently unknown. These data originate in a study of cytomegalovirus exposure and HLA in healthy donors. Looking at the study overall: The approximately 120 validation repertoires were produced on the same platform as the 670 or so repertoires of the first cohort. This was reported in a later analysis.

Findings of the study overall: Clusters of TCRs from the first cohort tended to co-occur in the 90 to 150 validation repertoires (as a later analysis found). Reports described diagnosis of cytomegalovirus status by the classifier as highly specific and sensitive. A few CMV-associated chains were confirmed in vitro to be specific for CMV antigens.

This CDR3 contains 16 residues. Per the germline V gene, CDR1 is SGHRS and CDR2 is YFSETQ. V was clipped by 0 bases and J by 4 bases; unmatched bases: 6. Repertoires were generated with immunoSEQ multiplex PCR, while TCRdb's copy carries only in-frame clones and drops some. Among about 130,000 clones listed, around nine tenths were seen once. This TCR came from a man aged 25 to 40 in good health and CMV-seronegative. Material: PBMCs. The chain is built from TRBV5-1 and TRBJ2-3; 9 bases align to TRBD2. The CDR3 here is CASSLARREGSDTQYF. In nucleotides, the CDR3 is TGCGCCAGCAGCTTGGCCAGGCGGGAGGGCTCAGATACGCAGTATTTT. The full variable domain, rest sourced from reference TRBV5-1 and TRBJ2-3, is KAGVTQTPRYLIKTRGQQVTLSCSPISGHRSVSWYQQTPGQGLQFLFEYFSETQRNKGNFPGRFSGRQFSNSRSEMNVSTLELGDSALYLCASSLARREGSDTQYFGPGTRLTVL.